This TCR beta chain was identified during a study of blood T cell repertoires in COVID-19. In the study overall: Samples representing acute and convalescent COVID-19 were sourced from the United States, Italy and Spain. T cells, B-cell-depleted T cells, or PBMCs provided the cDNA or gDNA that served as material.

How the authors handled the data: Estimation of nucleated cell counts relied on the amplification of reference gene primers. This table comes from immunoSEQ multiplex PCR, and its TCRdb copy is limited to in-frame clones, with some not included. V, J and clone size reflect that table, while D and trimming were determined from the DNA. The sample has 40,000 to 50,000 clones; 70% to 90% are singletons. CDR1 is SGHDT and CDR2 is YYEEEE in the germline V gene. CDR3 size: 15 residues. The ends were cut back, 6 bases at V and 2 bases at J, with 16 bases in the middle. The sequenced sample consisted of peripheral blood. The chain couples TRBV5-6 to TRBJ2-3; D ambiguous. The clonotype originates from a human donor in a cohort sampled during active COVID-19. The CDR3 DNA follows: TGTGCCAGCACCGACCTAACAGATTTCACAGATACGCAGTATTTT. Its translation is CASTDLTDFTDTQYF.